The rows below give T cell receptor beta chains drawn from one sample of a study of lymphopenia after photon versus proton radiotherapy. The protocol was immunoSEQ multiplex PCR, while the TCRdb copy is restricted to in-frame clones and leaves out a portion. This sample has around 160,000 clones; 70% to 90% occur once, and the top ten carry approximately 4.8%. The sequenced sample was peripheral blood, obtained from a patient treated with photon-based radiotherapy. Receptor source: a man in his fifties with gastric cancer. Each CDR3 is given without its conserved first and last residue. The size field is filled for only some rows; it gives once, few, many or a size class.

j_call | clone_size | v_call | cdr3_aa
TRBJ1-2 | . | TRBV14 | ASSQESRVGGYT
TRBJ1-5 | many | TRBV7-8 | ASSRDSYSNQPQH
TRBJ2-1 | . | TRBV4-2 | ASSLGTGTNNEQF
TRBJ1-2 | once | TRBV20-1 | SASSRYGYT
TRBJ1-1 | . | TRBV6-6 | ASSRGQGKNTEAF
TRBJ1-2 | . | TRBV30 | AWRRRVEGYGYT
TRBJ2-7 | . | TRBV6-1 | ASSESAGGPSEQY
TRBJ2-1 | . | TRBV9 | ASSVWGLAGYEQF
TRBJ1-1 | . | TRBV6-5 | ASKAPMNTEAF
TRBJ1-2 | . | TRBV19 | ASSIDRDSQFAANYGYT
TRBJ1-5 | . | TRBV30 | AWSTGTLSNQPQH
TRBJ2-7 | . | TRBV27 | ASSLEGNRQGPYEQY
TRBJ2-2 | . | TRBV10-3 | AISESGSGTGELF
TRBJ1-3 | . | TRBV6-5 | ASSYGQSGNTIY
TRBJ1-5 | . | TRBV2 | AIGPSNQPQH
TRBJ1-1 | . | TRBV7-9 | ASSFFMNTEAF
TRBJ2-1 | . | TRBV7-3 | ASSPSGSGGWVPF
TRBJ2-1 | . | TRBV19 | ASSSRLAEANNEQF
TRBJ1-2 | . | TRBV28 | ASSPRDRNYGYT
TRBJ2-1 | . | TRBV30 | AWSPSRGEQF
TRBJ2-3 | . | TRBV19 | ASSIGGKPSTDTQY
TRBJ2-7 | . | TRBV30 | AWKQVGLAGEEQY
TRBJ2-5 | . | TRBV6-5 | ASSLSGPQETQY
TRBJ1-5 | . | TRBV2 | ASSELHSNQPQH
TRBJ2-7 | . | TRBV6-1 | ASSRTGGTYEQY
TRBJ2-5 | . | TRBV19 | ASSVASGRLETQY
TRBJ1-1 | . | TRBV10-3 | AISIDRERTEAF
TRBJ2-1 | once | TRBV4-3 | ASSQDLGVGEKF
TRBJ2-7 | . | TRBV13 | ASSLSGTGSYEQY
TRBJ2-1 | . | TRBV9 | ASSVLAGGPGEQF
TRBJ2-1 | . | TRBV19 | ASSIARDNEQF
TRBJ2-7 | . | TRBV28 | ASTTGTGTYEQY
TRBJ2-7 | . | TRBV5-8 | ASSLDTGLSSYEQY
TRBJ2-7 | . | TRBV11-2 | ASSLVQGTPYEQY
TRBJ2-7 | . | TRBV2 | ASSPSAGVYEQY
TRBJ2-5 | . | TRBV5-1 | ASKNASGSGETQY